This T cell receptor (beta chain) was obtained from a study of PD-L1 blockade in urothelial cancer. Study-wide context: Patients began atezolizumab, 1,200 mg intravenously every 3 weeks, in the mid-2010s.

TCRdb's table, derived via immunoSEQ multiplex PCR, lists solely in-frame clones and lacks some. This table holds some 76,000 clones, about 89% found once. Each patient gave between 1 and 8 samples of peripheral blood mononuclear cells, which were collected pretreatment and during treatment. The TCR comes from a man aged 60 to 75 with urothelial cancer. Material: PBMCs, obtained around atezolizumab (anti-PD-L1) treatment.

In DNA form, the CDR3 reads TGTGCCAGCAGCCATATCCGGATGACTAGCGGGGGGGCGGCAGCCTACAATGAGCAGTTCTTC. Translating it yields CASSHIRMTSGGAAAYNEQFF. The chain joins TRBV7-3 to TRBJ2-1; 14 bases line up with TRBD2. The CDR3 length is 21 residues. Germline assignment: CDR1 SGHTA and CDR2 FQGTGA. V trimming: 5 bases; J trimming: 2 bases; junction bases outside the gene matches: 17.